This paragraph covers one T cell receptor (beta chain) sequence. Antigen unknown. Other DNA sequences in the same sample also yield this CDR3. The sample is drawn from a study of shared clonotypes between healthy human individuals. Naive CD45RA+ and memory CD45RA-negative subsets were split from CD4+ cells. CDR1 is SQVTM, CDR2 ANQGSEA, per germline. Losses at the gene ends were 6 bases for V and 3 bases for J; bases not matched to a gene: 4. The CDR3 is made up of 12 amino acids. Study observations and caveats: What naive subsets generally showed was a larger estimated richness than memory subsets showed. Against clonotypes common to all four donors, non-shared ones had lower generation probabilities.

The assay ran at deep level. Only in-frame clones appear in the TCRdb table, and some are missing; sequencing was by immunoSEQ multiplex PCR. There are about 2 million clones in the sample; 85% to 95% occur only once, and about 0.13% lies in the top ten. The chain is built from TRBV29-1 and TRBJ2-7, with 8 bases matching TRBD1. Sample: naive CD4+ T cells sorted from blood. As for subset: CD45RA+ positively selected. The receptor was derived from a man aged 18 to 29 in good health. The CDR3 loop is CSVVTGGYEQYF. The CDR3 DNA follows: TGCAGCGTCGTTACAGGGGGCTACGAGCAGTACTTC.